The 30 T cell receptor beta chains below all came from one sample that was sequenced in a study of blood T cell repertoires in COVID-19. Assay used: immunoSEQ multiplex PCR; TCRdb lists only in-frame clones, some missing. The table has approximately 90,000 clones, approximately 85% seen once. The sequenced sample was peripheral blood. The receptors were sampled from a human donor in a cohort sampled during active COVID-19.

The V and J genes are TRBV28 and TRBJ2-6; D is unclear. This CDR3 contains 14 residues. Trimming pared 6 bases from V and 6 bases from J, leaving 12 bases between. The germline gives CDR1 MDHEN, CDR2 SYDVKM. CDR3 nucleotide sequence: TGTGCCAGCAGCCCCCTTCTGGCGGCCAACGTCCTGACTTTC. The encoded protein is CASSPLLAANVLTF.

The rearrangement links TRBV29-1 to TRBJ1-3; D not resolved. Germline V lookup: CDR1 SQVTM, CDR2 ANQGSEA. Trimming took 6 bases from V and 0 from J, leaving 9 bases between them. The CDR3 loop spans 13 amino acids. This CDR3 is CSVQALSGNTIYF. The CDR3 DNA is TGCAGCGTCCAGGCCCTCTCTGGAAACACCATATATTTT.

The chain uses TRBV5-5 and TRBJ2-5; TRBD1 aligns across 8 bases. Germline loops: CDR1 SGHKS, CDR2 YYEKEE (reference sequence). Unmatched junction bases numbered 5, after V lost 4 bases and J lost 3 bases. The CDR3 runs 14 residues. CDR3 in amino acids: CASSLTGGEETQYF. CDR3 DNA: TGTGCCAGCAGCCTAACAGGGGGAGAAGAGACCCAGTACTTC.

The chain recombines TRBV3-1 (or the pseudogene TRBV3-2) with TRBJ1-2, with TRBD1 identical over 8 bases. Germline CDR1 LGHDT, CDR2 YNNKEL (reference sequence). The J segment lost 3 bases and the V segment lost 4 bases, leaving 1 base of the junction unmatched. There are 13 residues in the CDR3. CDR3: CASSLTGDYGYTF. DNA for the CDR3: TGTGCCAGCAGCCTGACAGGGGACTATGGCTACACCTTC.

The rearrangement uses TRBV25-1 and TRBJ2-1; 7 bases agree with TRBD2. The V gene end was trimmed by 5 bases and the J gene end by 0 bases; junction bases not matched to a gene: 7. Looked up from germline, CDR1 is MGHDK and CDR2 is SYGVNS. The CDR3 spans 16 residues. CDR3: CASSKVGGSSYNEQFF. CDR3 nucleotide sequence: TGTGCCAGCAGTAAGGTTGGCGGGAGCTCCTACAATGAGCAGTTCTTC.

The CDR3 sequence: CASSYSSMGTSGGAYYNEQFF. CDR3 coding DNA: TGTGCCAGCAGTTACTCGAGTATGGGGACTAGCGGGGGGGCCTACTACAATGAGCAGTTCTTC. J is TRBJ2-1 and V is TRBV6-2 or TRBV6-3; 16 bases map to TRBD2. CDR1 is MNHEY, CDR2 SVGEGT, per germline. This CDR3 has 21 amino acids. The trim removed 0 bases at V and 3 bases at J, leaving 11 bases unmatched.

This chain joins TRBV29-1 and TRBJ2-6; 12 positions match TRBD2. The CDR3 sequence is 16 residues long. Per germline, CDR1 SQVTM and CDR2 ANQGSEA. The V segment lost 6 bases and the J segment 2 bases; nucleotides outside the gene matches: 5. The CDR3, as DNA: TGCAGCGTGATGGGACTAGCGGGTGCTGGGGCCAACGTCCTGACTTTC. Translation gives CSVMGLAGAGANVLTF.

The chain has TRBV19 and TRBJ2-3, with a possible D match to TRBD2 (5 bases). The germline V and J ends were trimmed by 3 bases and 0 bases, with 7 bases remaining between them. Germline V gene data show CDR1 as LNHDA and CDR2 as SQIVND (reference sequence). The CDR3 is made up of 14 amino acids. The CDR3 here is CASSIGGSTDTQYF. DNA of the CDR3: TGTGCCAGTAGTATTGGCGGGAGCACAGATACGCAGTATTTT. The full variable domain, its missing parts supplied by reference TRBV19 and TRBJ2-3, is DGGITQSPKYLFRKEGQNVTLSCEQNLNHDAMYWYRQDPGQGLRLIYYSQIVNDFQKGDIAEGYSVSREKKESFPLTVTSAQKNPTAFYLCASSIGGSTDTQYFGPGTRLTVL.

This clone was picked up one time. The chain carries TRBV3-1 (or the pseudogene TRBV3-2) and TRBJ2-3, with D possibly matching TRBD2 (6 bases). The germline CDR1 and CDR2 sequences are LGHDT and YNNKEL (reference sequence). Trimming left V 0 bases short and J 2 bases short, with 12 bases between. The CDR3 consists of 16 residues. This chain's CDR3 is CASSQDRLVTTDTQYF. CDR3 coding DNA: TGTGCCAGCAGCCAAGACCGACTAGTTACCACAGATACGCAGTATTTT.

The chain carries TRBV5-6 and TRBJ2-5, with D hard to call. CDR3 length equals 13 residues. CDR1 and CDR2 (germline): SGHDT, YYEEEE. The V gene lost 3 bases and the J gene lost 0 bases, with 6 bases spanning the gap. The CDR3 DNA is TGTGCCAGCAGCTCTCAGAACCAAGAGACCCAGTACTTC. Protein sequence: CASSSQNQETQYF.

This clone has only one observation. This chain joins TRBV9 and TRBJ1-3; D is perhaps TRBD1 (6 bases). The germline CDR1 and CDR2 sequences are SGDLS and YYNGEE. Trimming left V 3 bases short and J 2 bases short, with 9 bases between. The CDR3 sequence is 14 residues long. CDR3 DNA sequence: TGTGCCAGCAGCGCCAACAGGGCTGGAAACACCATATATTTT. It translates to CASSANRAGNTIYF. The full variable domain, its missing parts supplied by reference TRBV9 and TRBJ1-3, is DSGVTQTPKHLITATGQRVTLRCSPRSGDLSVYWYQQSLDQGLQFLIQYYNGEERAKGNILERFSAQQFPDLHSELNLSSLELGDSALYFCASSANRAGNTIYFGEGSWLTVV.

The chain is built from TRBV30 and TRBJ2-3; 12 bases are a match to TRBD2. The junction had 9 bases not matched to a gene; V was cut back by 6 bases and J by 5 bases. Germline V gene lookup returns CDR1 GTSNPN and CDR2 SVGIG (reference sequence). The CDR3 contains 15 residues. CDR3 nucleotides: TGTGCCTGCACCGGACTAGCGGGGACGATAGATACGCAGTATTTT. Its protein product is CACTGLAGTIDTQYF.

The rearrangement joins TRBV7-3 to TRBJ2-1, with D perhaps matching TRBD1 (6 bases). Germline V lookup: CDR1 SGHTA, CDR2 FQGTGA. The CDR3 runs to 12 residues. V was clipped by 1 base and J by 11 bases, with 9 bases between them. CDR3 region: CASSLRTDKQFF. The CDR3 region has the DNA TGTGCCAGCAGCTTAAGGACAGACAAGCAGTTCTTC.

CDR3 residues: CASRESGGTYEQYF. The CDR3 DNA reads TGTGCCAGCAGAGAATCAGGGGGTACATACGAGCAGTACTTC. The chain recombines TRBV27 with TRBJ2-7; 7 bases fit TRBD1. CDR1 is MNHEY and CDR2 is SMNVEV in the germline V gene (reference sequence). With 6 bases clipped from V and 4 bases from J, the junction kept 9 bases outside the gene matches. The CDR3 length is 14 residues.

The V gene is TRBV9, the J gene TRBJ2-2; D uncertain. This CDR3 contains 15 residues. Looked up from germline, CDR1 is SGDLS and CDR2 is YYNGEE. V shed 2 bases and J shed 4 bases, with 12 bases lying between them. This CDR3 reads CASSVFEPVTGELFF. The CDR3 DNA follows: TGTGCCAGCAGCGTCTTCGAACCGGTCACCGGGGAGCTGTTTTTT.

This clone appeared a single time. The chain combines TRBV18 with TRBJ1-1; D not resolved. The CDR3 totals 11 residues. V shed 4 bases and J shed 4 bases, with 4 bases lying between them. Germline CDR1 and CDR2: KGHSH and LQKENI. DNA for the CDR3: TGTGCCAGCTCACAGCGCACTGAAGCTTTCTTT. Translating gives CASSQRTEAFF.

This rearrangement joins TRBV6-1 to TRBJ1-3; TRBD1 agrees at 7 bases. Trimming removed 2 bases from V and 0 bases from J; junction bases left unmatched: 4. The CDR3 is 16 amino acids. In germline, CDR1 is MNHNS, CDR2 SASEGT. The CDR3 DNA reads TGTGCCAGCAGTGAAACACCAGGGGGCTCTGGAAACACCATATATTTT. It yields the protein CASSETPGGSGNTIYF.

The chain employs TRBV19 and TRBJ1-2; TRBD1 agrees at 8 bases. The CDR3 consists of 14 residues. J gave up 4 bases and V 3 bases, and 4 bases lay outside the gene matches. Per germline, CDR1 LNHDA and CDR2 SQIVND (reference sequence). The CDR3 DNA reads TGTGCCAGTAGTATCGACAGGGGCGGCTATGGCTACACCTTC. Translated: CASSIDRGGYGYTF.

The chain couples TRBV5-5 to TRBJ2-7, with 8 bases that match TRBD1. CDR3 length equals 15 residues. V was pared by 3 bases and J by 6 bases, with 11 bases of the junction left unmatched. From germline, CDR1 is SGHKS and CDR2 YYEKEE (reference sequence). CDR3 residues: CASSSLGQGRGEQYF. In DNA form, the CDR3 reads TGTGCCAGCAGCTCCCTAGGACAGGGACGCGGCGAGCAGTACTTC.

This chain connects TRBV19 to TRBJ1-5; TRBD1 matches 7 bases. The CDR3 extends over 15 amino acids. V shed 3 bases, J shed 1 base, and the junction held 3 bases outside the gene matches. Germline V gene sequence: CDR1 LNHDA, CDR2 SQIVND (reference sequence). CDR3 sequence: CASSIQGGSNQPQHF. CDR3 bases: TGTGCCAGTAGTATTCAGGGGGGAAGCAATCAGCCCCAGCATTTT.

The chain has TRBV11-1 and TRBJ1-1; D unresolved. V was pared by 1 base and J by 1 base, with 7 bases between. The CDR3 is 14 residues long. Germline V CDR1 and CDR2: SGHAT, FQDESV (reference sequence). CDR3 residues: CASSLDISNTEAFF. The CDR3, as DNA: TGTGCCAGCAGCTTAGACATATCGAACACTGAAGCTTTCTTT. The entire variable domain, with the rest obtained from reference TRBV11-1 and TRBJ1-1, is as follows: EAEVAQSPRYKITEKSQAVAFWCDPISGHATLYWYRQILGQGPELLVQFQDESVVDDSQLPKDRFSAERLKGVDSTLKIQPAELGDSAMYLCASSLDISNTEAFFGQGTRLTVV.

This clone has a handful of counts. V gene TRBV7-2 combines with J gene TRBJ1-1; TRBD1 aligns across 11 bases. This CDR3 comprises 13 residues. Germline trimming cut 5 bases from V and 6 bases from J; bases unmatched to any gene: 2. Germline V gene lookup returns CDR1 SGHTA and CDR2 FQGNSA. CDR3 residues: CASSPDRGPEAFF. The CDR3 DNA sequence: TGTGCCAGCAGCCCGGACAGGGGGCCTGAAGCTTTCTTT.

The rearrangement links TRBV27 to TRBJ2-1; D is possibly TRBD1 (6 bases). The germline V gene encodes CDR1 MNHEY and CDR2 SMNVEV (reference sequence). V gave up 4 bases and J gave up 3 bases, with 16 bases separating them. The CDR3 has 16 residues. CDR3 region: CASSSRQAKGYNEQFF. The CDR3 nucleotides are TGTGCCAGCAGTTCTCGACAGGCTAAGGGCTACAATGAGCAGTTCTTC.

V gene TRBV30 combines with J gene TRBJ2-5, with D possibly being TRBD1 (5 bases). Trimming cost V 4 bases and J 4 bases, with 10 bases left between them. This CDR3 has 12 residues. CDR1 is GTSNPN, CDR2 SVGIG, per germline (reference sequence). In DNA, the CDR3 is TGTGCCTGGATTTTAACAGGAGAGACCCAGTACTTC. Translation gives CAWILTGETQYF.

The chain couples TRBV30 to TRBJ1-6; D is possibly TRBD1 (5 bases). There are 13 residues in the CDR3. The germline CDR1 and CDR2 sequences are GTSNPN and SVGIG (reference sequence). V was clipped by 2 bases and J by 12 bases, with 14 bases between them. In nucleotides, the CDR3 is TGTGCCTGGAGTCCCGGGACGGGAGTACCCCTCCACTTT. Protein product: CAWSPGTGVPLHF.

This clone was seen only a few times. The V gene is TRBV27, the J gene TRBJ1-1; tentatively, D is TRBD1 (6 bases). The V end was cut by 8 bases, the J end by 0 bases, with 7 bases between. CDR1 and CDR2 (germline): MNHEY, SMNVEV (reference sequence). This CDR3 spans 12 amino acids. In DNA form, the CDR3 reads TGTGCCAGCGGACAGATGAACACTGAAGCTTTCTTT. This codes for CASGQMNTEAFF.

This chain joins TRBV28 and TRBJ2-1; D is perhaps TRBD2 (6 bases). The CDR3 is made up of 15 amino acids. Trimming left V 6 bases short and J 5 bases short, with 17 bases between. Germline V gene lookup returns CDR1 MDHEN and CDR2 SYDVKM. The CDR3 DNA is TGTGCCAGCAGCCTCCTAGGCGGGGATCACAATGAGCAGTTCTTC. Residues: CASSLLGGDHNEQFF.

The CDR3 region has the DNA TGTGCCAGCAGTTACGACAGAGCCTACGAGCAGTACTTC. Translating it yields CASSYDRAYEQYF. The rearrangement links TRBV6-5 to TRBJ2-7; tentatively, D is TRBD1 (5 bases). Trimming took off 2 bases at V and 2 bases at J, with 7 bases between the two ends. The V gene's germline CDR1 is MNHEY and CDR2 SVGAGI. The CDR3 runs to 13 residues.

The V and J genes are TRBV30 and TRBJ2-5; TRBD1 agrees at 11 bases. Germline V gene sequence: CDR1 GTSNPN, CDR2 SVGIG (reference sequence). This CDR3 has 15 amino acids. V lost 2 bases, J lost 2 bases, and 4 bases stayed unmatched. CDR3 in amino acids: CAWSTGQGGQETQYF. The CDR3, as DNA: TGTGCCTGGAGTACGGGACAGGGGGGACAAGAGACCCAGTACTTC.

This rearrangement joins TRBV6-6 to TRBJ1-5, with 7 bases fitting TRBD1. After removal of 2 bases from V and 7 bases from J, the junction contained 5 bases not matched to a gene. CDR1 is MNHNY and CDR2 is SVGAGI in the germline V gene (reference sequence). The CDR3 covers 14 residues. CDR3 DNA sequence: TGTGCCAGCAGTTACCCGCGACAGGGACAGCCCCAGCATTTT. This codes for CASSYPRQGQPQHF.